This TCR beta chain was documented in a study of blood T cell repertoires in COVID-19. Across the study: From T cells, B-cell-depleted T cells, or PBMCs came the material, which was cDNA or gDNA.

Clones were read by immunoSEQ multiplex PCR, and TCRdb kept only the in-frame ones, dropping some. The sample yields about 400,000 clones, more than 75% seen once. Recruits, aged roughly 18 to 100 years, lived in 24 US areas. Categorization into cohorts depended on clinical history that participants reported. Germline loops: CDR1 ENHRY, CDR2 SYGVKD. This CDR3 spans 15 amino acids. V was pared by 2 bases and J by 4 bases, with 7 bases of the junction left unmatched. Input material: PBMCs or T cells enriched from blood (not recorded which). The chain joins TRBV10-3 to TRBJ1-2, with 7 bases aligning to TRBD1. The clonotype originates from a woman in her 30s with acute COVID-19. CDR3 sequence reads: CAISEAQGPLYGYTF. CDR3 DNA sequence: TGTGCCATCAGTGAGGCACAGGGGCCCCTCTATGGCTACACCTTC.